This TCR beta chain appears in the sequencing data of a study of cytomegalovirus exposure and HLA in healthy donors. Study results and limitations: Reported results showed that the classifier diagnosed cytomegalovirus status with high specificity and sensitivity. Testing in vitro showed three CMV-associated chains specific for CMV antigens. Some segments of the V type, notably TRBV6-2 and TRBV6-3, were excluded as indistinguishable.

There are 16 residues in the CDR3. Per germline, CDR1 LNHDA and CDR2 SQIVND (reference sequence). V dropped 5 bases and J dropped 4; count of bases not matched to a gene: 9. The PCR was carried out with 60 Vbeta primers and 13 Jbeta primers. In the study's own analysis: Unique TCR beta chains totaled some 80 million in a later count, with around 11 million of them shared. Repertoires were generated with immunoSEQ multiplex PCR, while TCRdb's copy carries only in-frame clones and drops some. The V and J calls and clone size come from that table; D and trimming were worked out from the DNA. The sample consists of some 90,000 clones, 75% to 85% of them appearing once. Notes on this clone: Its antigen is as yet unknown.

The rearrangement uses TRBV19 and TRBJ1-5; 9 bases line up with TRBD1. This clonotype was obtained from a man between 45 and 60 years old in good health and CMV-seropositive. The sample comprised PBMCs. The CDR3 DNA reads TGTGCCAGTAGTCTTCCCACAGGGGGCGGGAATCAGCCCCAGCATTTT. Translation: CASSLPTGGGNQPQHF. Full variable domain (missing parts from reference TRBV19 and TRBJ1-5): DGGITQSPKYLFRKEGQNVTLSCEQNLNHDAMYWYRQDPGQGLRLIYYSQIVNDFQKGDIAEGYSVSREKKESFPLTVTSAQKNPTAFYLCASSLPTGGGNQPQHFGDGTRLSIL.